Each of the 9 T cell receptor beta chains below was sequenced from the same sample in a study of T cells after yellow fever vaccination. TCRdb re-derived calls from the 5' RACE reads in MiXCR, one entry per CDR3 protein. Of under 200,000 distinct CDR3 sequences in the sample, 8% to 13% were seen once. Specimen: CD8+ T cells sorted from PBMCs, collected 15 days after the yellow fever booster vaccination. The receptors stem from a man younger than 30 who received the YFV17D yellow fever vaccine.

The chain links TRBV6-5 to TRBJ1-1; D is uncertain. Trimming stripped 5 bases from V and 0 bases from J, with 10 bases between. The CDR3 contains 14 residues. CDR1 and CDR2 (germline): MNHEY, SVGAGI. In DNA form, the CDR3 reads TGTGCCAGCAGTCCGGCAATTATGAACACTGAAGCTTTCTTT. Protein product: CASSPAIMNTEAFF.

This clonotype is judged medium-sized. The gene calls are TRBV4-2 and TRBJ2-1, with D unclear. Trimming stripped 0 bases from V and 0 bases from J, with 9 bases between. CDR3 length equals 16 residues. CDR1 is LGHNA and CDR2 is YNFKEQ in the germline V gene. CDR3 DNA sequence: TGTGCCAGCAGCCAAGAGGGATCTACCTCCTACAATGAGCAGTTCTTC. The encoded protein is CASSQEGSTSYNEQFF.

This clonotype was counted only a few times. The J gene is TRBJ2-7, the V gene TRBV15; 8 bases line up with TRBD1. Germline CDR1 is LNHNV and CDR2 is YYDKDF (reference sequence). The length of the CDR3 is 14 residues. V shed 5 bases and J 5 bases; nucleotides not matched to a gene: 8. Here the CDR3 DNA reads TGTGCCACCAGCCCTGGACAGGGAATGAACGAGCAGTACTTC. Translated: CATSPGQGMNEQYF.

This clonotype was counted many times. This chain connects TRBV4-2 to TRBJ2-1, with D uncertain. The V gene's germline CDR1 is LGHNA and CDR2 YNFKEQ. The CDR3 totals 12 residues. Trimming took 4 bases from V and 7 from J, leaving 8 bases between them. As DNA, the CDR3 is TGTGCCAGCAGCCGCGAGAGGAATGAGCAGTTCTTC. This encodes CASSRERNEQFF.

This clonotype occurred a few times. J is TRBJ1-1 and V is TRBV6-1; TRBD1 matches at 9 bases. The junction had 4 bases not matched to a gene; V was cut back by 2 bases and J by 0 bases. CDR3 size: 16 residues. CDR1 and CDR2 from the germline V gene are MNHNS and SASEGT. CDR3 protein: CASSEFGQGMNTEAFF. The DNA for the CDR3 is TGTGCCAGCAGTGAATTTGGACAGGGGATGAACACTGAAGCTTTCTTT.

The table lists this clonotype with a few counts. V usage is TRBV5-1 and J usage is TRBJ2-7, with 8 bases that match TRBD1. Germline V gene lookup returns CDR1 SGHRS and CDR2 YFSETQ. Losses at the gene ends were 3 bases for V and 2 bases for J; bases not matched to a gene: 4. The CDR3 sequence is 14 residues long. In nucleotides, the CDR3 is TGCGCCAGCAGCTCGGACAGGGTTACCTACGAGCAGTACTTC. Its translation is CASSSDRVTYEQYF.

The chain joins TRBV5-1 to TRBJ2-3; tentative D call: TRBD1 (7 bases). This CDR3 has 14 amino acids. Trimming removed 4 bases from V and 4 bases from J, with 13 bases in between. Germline V gives CDR1 SGHRS, CDR2 YFSETQ. The CDR3 spells CASSPTGTADTQYF. CDR3 DNA sequence: TGCGCCAGCAGCCCGACAGGGACTGCAGATACGCAGTATTTT.

The V call is TRBV4-1, the J call TRBJ1-1, with D tentatively TRBD1 (6 bases). CDR1 is MGHRA, CDR2 YSYEKL, per germline. Trimming removed 7 bases at V and 4 bases at J, with 16 bases between. The CDR3 is made up of 14 amino acids. CDR3 nucleotides: TGCGCCAGCATACTACTCAGGGGCATCACTGAAGCTTTCTTT. Encoded protein: CASILLRGITEAFF.

This clonotype came up a few times. The V call is TRBV6-6, the J call TRBJ1-5; D is ambiguous. The ends were cut back, 6 bases at V and 0 bases at J, with 12 bases in the middle. This CDR3 region has 15 residues. CDR1 MNHNY and CDR2 SVGAGI come from the germline V gene (reference sequence). CDR3 in DNA: TGTGCCAGCAGCCAAACAGTTTATAGCAATCAGCCCCAGCATTTT. It is translated as CASSQTVYSNQPQHF.